These 23 T cell receptor beta chains share one sample of origin, sequenced in a study of blood T cell repertoires in COVID-19. The repertoire was sequenced with immunoSEQ multiplex PCR; TCRdb's copy has only in-frame clones and lacks some. The sample lists 200,000 or so clones, about three quarters occurring once. Sequencing was done on a sample of peripheral blood. The receptors derive from a woman in her 70s with acute or convalescent COVID-19.

The genes are TRBV29-1 and TRBJ1-1; D is uncertain. Germline V gene data show CDR1 as SQVTM and CDR2 as ANQGSEA. Trimming removed 6 bases from V and 0 bases from J, with 8 bases in between. This CDR3 region has 12 residues. The CDR3 region is CSVAQLNTEAFF. As DNA, the CDR3 is TGCAGCGTCGCACAGCTGAACACTGAAGCTTTCTTT.

This chain uses TRBV10-3 with TRBJ1-2; D may be TRBD1 (6 bases). The CDR3 contains 15 residues. Trimming removed 7 bases from V and 0 bases from J, with 15 bases in between. Germline CDR1 reads ENHRY; CDR2 reads SYGVKD. CDR3 DNA sequence: TGTGCCATCACTTCCGCTACAGGGACTAACTATGGCTACACCTTC. This translates into CAITSATGTNYGYTF.

The V gene is TRBV4-2, the J gene TRBJ2-3; 10 nucleotides line up with TRBD2. CDR3 size: 16 residues. CDR1 and CDR2 (germline): LGHNA, YNFKEQ. The V gene end was trimmed by 4 bases and the J gene end by 9 bases; junction bases not matched to a gene: 13. The CDR3 is CASSPGEREGHWTQYF. In DNA, the CDR3 is TGTGCCAGCAGCCCCGGGGAGCGGGAGGGCCATTGGACGCAGTATTTT.

V is TRBV7-8 and J is TRBJ2-1; 12 nucleotides agree with TRBD2. Germline CDR1 SGHVS, CDR2 FQNEAQ. V was pared by 5 bases and J by 4 bases, with 6 bases of the junction left unmatched. This CDR3 contains 16 residues. CDR3: CASSLRLAGVYNEQFF. The CDR3 DNA reads as TGTGCCAGCAGCCTCAGACTAGCGGGAGTTTACAATGAGCAGTTCTTC.

This sequence joins TRBV7-2 and TRBJ2-3, with TRBD2 identical over 7 bases. The CDR3 loop spans 14 amino acids. Germline CDR1 reads SGHTA; CDR2 reads FQGNSA. J lost 2 bases, V lost 5 bases, and 4 bases had no gene match. DNA for the CDR3: TGTGCCAGCAGCCTCGGGGGGTACACAGATACGCAGTATTTT. As protein: CASSLGGYTDTQYF.

This clone was counted a few times. This rearrangement joins TRBV28 to TRBJ1-5; D is ambiguous. Trimming shortened V by 5 bases and J by 6 bases, and 17 bases separated the two germline ends. The CDR3 is made up of 15 amino acids. The germline gives CDR1 MDHEN, CDR2 SYDVKM. CDR3 nucleotide sequence: TGTGCCAGCAGTCCCCGGGTCCTGGCGGGTCAGCCCCAGCATTTT. This translates into CASSPRVLAGQPQHF.

This clone turned up a few times. The chain has TRBV4-2 and TRBJ2-2; a possible D gene is TRBD2 (5 bases). Germline values: CDR1 LGHNA, CDR2 YNFKEQ. The V gene lost 2 bases and the J gene lost 2 bases, with 9 bases spanning the gap. CDR3 length: 15 amino acids. Here the CDR3 reads CASSQQAENTGELFF. The CDR3 DNA sequence: TGTGCCAGCAGCCAACAAGCGGAAAACACCGGGGAGCTGTTTTTT.

In DNA form, the CDR3 reads TGCGCCAGCAGTCTGAGCGCTAGACCTCCTGACGAGCAGTACTTC. It yields the protein CASSLSARPPDEQYF. J is TRBJ2-7 and V is TRBV10-1; D not resolved. V was shortened by 5 bases and J by 5 bases, with 19 bases between the two germline ends. Germline V gene sequence: CDR1 WNHNN, CDR2 SYGVQD (reference sequence). This CDR3 region has 15 residues.

Remarks on this clone: Within the sample, other DNA sequences also encode this same CDR3. The V gene is TRBV2, the J gene TRBJ2-5, with D hard to call. The V gene lost 2 bases and the J gene lost 5 bases, with 3 bases spanning the gap. CDR1 and CDR2 (germline): SNHLY, FYNNEI. The CDR3 is 11 residues long. CDR3 amino acids: CASSEQETQYF. In nucleotides, the CDR3 is TGTGCCAGCAGTGAACAGGAGACCCAGTACTTC.

V is TRBV4-1 and J is TRBJ2-3; 8 nucleotides agree with TRBD2. The ends lost 4 bases at V and 3 bases at J; junction bases unmatched: 0. Germline CDR1 reads MGHRA; CDR2 reads YSYEKL. The CDR3 is 13 residues long. CDR3 bases: TGCGCCAGCAGCCGACTAGCGACAGATACGCAGTATTTT. This sequence encodes CASSRLATDTQYF.

The rearrangement links TRBV28 to TRBJ2-7, with 7 bases lining up with TRBD2. The length of the CDR3 is 17 residues. The germline V gene encodes CDR1 MDHEN and CDR2 SYDVKM. J was trimmed by 6 bases and V by 4 bases; bases with no gene match: 18. DNA of the CDR3: TGTGCCAGCAGTTCCCTCGGGAGGCTAGCGATGCGTTTCGAGCAGTACTTC. Its translation: CASSSLGRLAMRFEQYF. The whole variable domain, remainder taken from reference TRBV28 and TRBJ2-7, is DVKVTQSSRYLVKRTGEKVFLECVQDMDHENMFWYRQDPGLGLRLIYFSYDVKMKEKGDIPEGYSVSREKKERFSLILESASTNQTSMYLCASSSLGRLAMRFEQYFGPGTRLTVT.

The J gene is TRBJ2-7, the V gene TRBV7-2, with a tentative D call TRBD2 (5 bases). CDR3 size: 14 residues. V gave up 3 bases and J gave up 3 bases, with 12 bases separating them. Germline V gene data show CDR1 as SGHTA and CDR2 as FQGNSA. In DNA form, the CDR3 reads TGTGCCAGCAGCTTTGGGGTGGGAGTCTACGAGCAGTACTTC. This encodes CASSFGVGVYEQYF.

This clone is a singleton in its sample. The CDR3 DNA follows: TGTGCCAGCAGCTTAGCTAGCGGGAGAAACACAGATACGCAGTATTTT. Amino acids: CASSLASGRNTDTQYF. The chain joins TRBV13 to TRBJ2-3; 10 nucleotides match TRBD2. There are 16 residues in the CDR3. Germline CDR1 is PRHDT and CDR2 is FYEKMQ (reference sequence). Trimming removed 1 base from V and 2 bases from J; junction bases left unmatched: 3.

V usage is TRBV5-1 and J usage is TRBJ2-7, with 10 bases aligning to TRBD1. Germline V gives CDR1 SGHRS, CDR2 YFSETQ. The CDR3 has 15 residues. With V trimmed by 0 bases and J by 5 bases, 5 bases remained unmatched. DNA of the CDR3: TGCGCCAGCAGCTTGGGCGGGACAGGGGCCAACGAGCAGTACTTC. Its protein product is CASSLGGTGANEQYF.

The V and J genes are TRBV9 and TRBJ2-7; D not certain. In germline, CDR1 is SGDLS, CDR2 YYNGEE. The V gene lost 4 bases and the J gene lost 2 bases, with 10 bases spanning the gap. The CDR3 is made up of 13 amino acids. The CDR3 nucleotides read TGTGCCAGCAGCCTTAGTGATACCTACGAGCAGTACTTC. Its protein product is CASSLSDTYEQYF. The complete variable domain, with remaining parts taken from reference TRBV9 and TRBJ2-7, reads DSGVTQTPKHLITATGQRVTLRCSPRSGDLSVYWYQQSLDQGLQFLIQYYNGEERAKGNILERFSAQQFPDLHSELNLSSLELGDSALYFCASSLSDTYEQYFGPGTRLTVT.

This clone was detected a few times. The chain carries TRBV7-2 and TRBJ1-1; tentatively, D is TRBD1 (5 bases). The length of the CDR3 is 15 residues. From germline, CDR1 is SGHTA and CDR2 FQGNSA. Trimming removed 4 bases from V and 3 bases from J, with 15 bases in between. The CDR3 coding sequence is TGTGCCAGCAGCTCCCACGCGGGGCTAGACACTGAAGCTTTCTTT. As protein: CASSSHAGLDTEAFF.

The V call is TRBV27, the J call TRBJ2-7; D might be TRBD2 (6 bases). Germline V gives CDR1 MNHEY, CDR2 SMNVEV (reference sequence). Trimming took off 6 bases at V and 3 bases at J, with 12 bases between the two ends. The CDR3 has 13 amino acids. The chain's CDR3 is CASSPRGYYEQYF. The DNA for the CDR3 is TGTGCCAGCAGCCCCCGGGGGTACTACGAGCAGTACTTC.

J is TRBJ1-5 and V is TRBV2, with 7 bases that match TRBD1. This CDR3 comprises 15 residues. Trimming took 4 bases from V and 0 from J; bases not matched to a gene: 3. Germline CDR1 is SNHLY and CDR2 is FYNNEI. CDR3 in DNA: TGTGCCAGCAGTGGGGACAGAAATAGCAATCAGCCCCAGCATTTT. Translating it yields CASSGDRNSNQPQHF.

The chain links TRBV28 to TRBJ2-7; TRBD2 agrees at 9 bases. Germline values: CDR1 MDHEN, CDR2 SYDVKM. V gave up 4 bases and J gave up 0 bases; unmatched junction bases: 7. The CDR3 loop spans 16 amino acids. The CDR3 DNA is TGTGCCAGCAGTTCCCCCAGTAGCGGGAGCTCCTACGAGCAGTACTTC. Translated, it gives CASSSPSSGSSYEQYF.

V and J are TRBV7-2 and TRBJ2-7; 7 bases fit TRBD2. V gave up 5 bases and J gave up 0 bases; unmatched junction bases: 10. Germline-derived CDR1 and CDR2 are SGHTA and FQGNSA. The CDR3 has 16 amino acids. The CDR3 DNA reads as TGTGCCAGCAGCGTTACCCCTCTAGCGGACTCCTACGAGCAGTACTTC. Encoded protein: CASSVTPLADSYEQYF.

In the case of this clone: Different DNA sequences within this sample yield the same CDR3. The chain uses TRBV4-2 and TRBJ2-3; 8 bases are a match to TRBD2. The length of the CDR3 is 19 residues. V lost 0 bases to trimming and J lost 1 base; unmatched junction nucleotides: 12. CDR1 is LGHNA and CDR2 is YNFKEQ in the germline V gene. The CDR3: CASSQDRGGGEGGTDTQYF. DNA for the CDR3: TGTGCCAGCAGCCAAGATCGGGGGGGTGGGGAAGGTGGCACAGATACGCAGTATTTT.

The chain couples TRBV30 to TRBJ2-6; TRBD2 agrees at 9 bases. This CDR3 is 16 amino acids long. In germline, CDR1 is GTSNPN, CDR2 SVGIG (reference sequence). With 4 bases clipped from V and 0 bases from J, the junction kept 4 bases outside the gene matches. The CDR3 here is CAWTGTSFSGANVLTF. In DNA form, the CDR3 reads TGTGCCTGGACCGGGACTAGCTTCTCTGGGGCCAACGTCCTGACTTTC.

The rearrangement joins TRBV10-3 to TRBJ2-1, with a possible D match to TRBD2 (6 bases). The CDR3 is made up of 15 amino acids. Germline V CDR1 and CDR2: ENHRY, SYGVKD. Trimming took off 2 bases at V and 7 bases at J, with 15 bases between the two ends. The CDR3 DNA reads TGTGCCATCAGTGAGGGCGGGGTAGTTTTTAATGAGCAGTTCTTC. Encoded protein: CAISEGGVVFNEQFF.